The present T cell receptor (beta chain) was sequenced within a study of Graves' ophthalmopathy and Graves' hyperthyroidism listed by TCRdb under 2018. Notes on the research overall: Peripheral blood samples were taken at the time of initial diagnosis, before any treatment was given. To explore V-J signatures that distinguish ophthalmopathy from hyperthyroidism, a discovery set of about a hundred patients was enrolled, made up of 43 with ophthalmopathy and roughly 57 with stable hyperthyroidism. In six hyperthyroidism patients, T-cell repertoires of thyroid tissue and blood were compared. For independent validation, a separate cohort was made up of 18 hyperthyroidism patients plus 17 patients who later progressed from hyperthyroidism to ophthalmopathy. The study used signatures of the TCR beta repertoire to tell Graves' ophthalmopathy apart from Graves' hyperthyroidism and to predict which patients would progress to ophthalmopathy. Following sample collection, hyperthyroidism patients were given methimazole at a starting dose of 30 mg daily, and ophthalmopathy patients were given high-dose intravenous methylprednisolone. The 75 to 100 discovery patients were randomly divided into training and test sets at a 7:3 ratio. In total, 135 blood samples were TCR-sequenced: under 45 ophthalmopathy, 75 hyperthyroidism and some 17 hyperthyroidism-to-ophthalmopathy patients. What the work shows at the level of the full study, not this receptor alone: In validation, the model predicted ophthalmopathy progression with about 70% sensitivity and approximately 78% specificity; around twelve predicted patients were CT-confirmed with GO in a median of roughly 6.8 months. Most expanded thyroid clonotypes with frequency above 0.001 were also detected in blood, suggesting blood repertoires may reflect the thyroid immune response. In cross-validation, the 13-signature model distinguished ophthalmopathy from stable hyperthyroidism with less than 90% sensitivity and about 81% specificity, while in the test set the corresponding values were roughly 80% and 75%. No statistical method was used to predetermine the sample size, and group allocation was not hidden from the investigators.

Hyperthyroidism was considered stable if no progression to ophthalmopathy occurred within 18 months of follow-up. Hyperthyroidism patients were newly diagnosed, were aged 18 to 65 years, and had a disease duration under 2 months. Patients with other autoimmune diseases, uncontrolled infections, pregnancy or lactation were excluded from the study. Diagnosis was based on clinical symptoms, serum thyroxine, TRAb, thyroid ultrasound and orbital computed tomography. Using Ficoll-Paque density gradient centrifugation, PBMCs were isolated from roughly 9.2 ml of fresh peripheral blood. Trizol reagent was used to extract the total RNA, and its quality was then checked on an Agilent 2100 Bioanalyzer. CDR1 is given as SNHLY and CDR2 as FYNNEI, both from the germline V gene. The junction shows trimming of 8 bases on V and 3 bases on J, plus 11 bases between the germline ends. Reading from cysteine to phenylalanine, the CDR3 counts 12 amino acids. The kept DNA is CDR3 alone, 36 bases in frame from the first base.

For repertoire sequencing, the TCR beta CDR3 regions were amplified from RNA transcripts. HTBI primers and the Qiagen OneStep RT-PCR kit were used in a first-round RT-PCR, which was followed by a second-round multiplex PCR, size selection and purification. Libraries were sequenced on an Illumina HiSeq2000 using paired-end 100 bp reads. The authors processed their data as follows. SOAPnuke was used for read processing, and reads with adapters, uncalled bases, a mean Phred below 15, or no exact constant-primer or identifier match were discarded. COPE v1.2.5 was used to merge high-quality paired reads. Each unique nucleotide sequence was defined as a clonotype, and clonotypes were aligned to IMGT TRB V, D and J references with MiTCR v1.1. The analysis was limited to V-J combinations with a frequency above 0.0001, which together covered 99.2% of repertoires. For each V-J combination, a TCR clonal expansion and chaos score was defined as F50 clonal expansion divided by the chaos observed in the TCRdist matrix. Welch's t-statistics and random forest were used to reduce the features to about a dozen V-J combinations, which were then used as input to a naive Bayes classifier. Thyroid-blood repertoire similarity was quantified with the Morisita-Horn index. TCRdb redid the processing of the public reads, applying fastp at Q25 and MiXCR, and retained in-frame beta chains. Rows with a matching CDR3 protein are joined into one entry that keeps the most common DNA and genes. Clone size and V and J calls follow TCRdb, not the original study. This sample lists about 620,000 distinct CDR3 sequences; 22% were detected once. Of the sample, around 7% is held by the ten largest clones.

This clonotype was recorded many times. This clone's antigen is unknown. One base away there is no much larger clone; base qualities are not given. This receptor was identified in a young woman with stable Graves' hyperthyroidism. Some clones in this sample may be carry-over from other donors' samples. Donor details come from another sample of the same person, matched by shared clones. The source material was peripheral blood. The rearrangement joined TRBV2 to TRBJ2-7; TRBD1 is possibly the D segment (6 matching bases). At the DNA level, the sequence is TGTGCCAGCTGTAGGGACAACTACGAGCAGTACTTC. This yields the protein CASCRDNYEQYF. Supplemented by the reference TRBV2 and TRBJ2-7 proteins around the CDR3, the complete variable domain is EPEVTQTPSHQVTQMGQEVILRCVPISNHLYFYWYRQILGQKVEFLVSFYNNEISEKSEIFDDQFSVERPDGSNFTLKIRSTKLEDSAMYFCASCRDNYEQYFGPGTRLTVT.